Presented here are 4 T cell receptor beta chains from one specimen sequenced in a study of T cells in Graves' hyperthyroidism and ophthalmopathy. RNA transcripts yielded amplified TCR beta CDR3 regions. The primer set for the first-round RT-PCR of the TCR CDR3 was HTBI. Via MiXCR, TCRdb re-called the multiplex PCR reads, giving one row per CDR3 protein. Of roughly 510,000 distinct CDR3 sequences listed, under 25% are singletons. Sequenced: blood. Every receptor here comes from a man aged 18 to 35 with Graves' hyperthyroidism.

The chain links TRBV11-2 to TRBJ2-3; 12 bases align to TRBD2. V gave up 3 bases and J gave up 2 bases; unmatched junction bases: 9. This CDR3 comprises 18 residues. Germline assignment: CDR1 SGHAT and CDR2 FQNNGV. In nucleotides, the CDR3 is TGTGCCAGCAGCTTCAAACTAGCGGGGGGCCGTTACACAGATACGCAGTATTTT. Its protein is CASSFKLAGGRYTDTQYF.

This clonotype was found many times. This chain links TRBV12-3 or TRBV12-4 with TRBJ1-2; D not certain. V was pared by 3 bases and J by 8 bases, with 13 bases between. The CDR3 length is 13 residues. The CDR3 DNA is TGTGCCAGCAGTTTCGGACCAAAAGGAGGCTACACCTTC. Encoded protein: CASSFGPKGGYTF.

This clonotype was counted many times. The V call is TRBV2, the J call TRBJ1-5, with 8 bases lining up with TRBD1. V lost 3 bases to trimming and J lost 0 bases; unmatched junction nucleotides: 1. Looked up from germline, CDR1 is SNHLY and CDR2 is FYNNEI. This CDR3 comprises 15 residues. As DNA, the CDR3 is TGTGCCAGCAGTGAGGGACAGGTTAGCAATCAGCCCCAGCATTTT. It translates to CASSEGQVSNQPQHF.

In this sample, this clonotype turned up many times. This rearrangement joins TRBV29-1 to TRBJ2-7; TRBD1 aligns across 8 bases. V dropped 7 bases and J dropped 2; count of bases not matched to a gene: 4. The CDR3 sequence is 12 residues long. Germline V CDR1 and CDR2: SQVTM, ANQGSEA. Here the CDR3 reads CSGGQGAYEQYF. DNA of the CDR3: TGCAGCGGCGGACAGGGAGCCTACGAGCAGTACTTC.